The 31 T cell receptor beta chains below were found in one sample sequenced in a study of T cell clusters in autoimmune cytopenias. Multiplex touch-down PCR amplified TRB using TRB-A and TRB-B pools in one tube. One entry per CDR3 protein, without DNA, is what TCRdb gives after re-calling the multiplex PCR reads. Its table lists a few thousand distinct CDR3 sequences. TRB amplification used approximately 250 ng of peripheral blood genomic DNA. Sequencing input: peripheral blood. The origin of the receptors is a human donor with an autoimmune cytopenia or autoimmune hepatitis (not recorded which).

Its frequency marks this clonotype as medium-sized (0.01 to 0.1%). The V and J genes are TRBV6-5 and TRBJ1-2; with no DNA, the TCRdb D assignment of TRBD1 cannot be verified. The CDR3 is made up of 14 amino acids. Germline CDR1 MNHEY, CDR2 SVGAGI. The CDR3 here is CASSWTGENYGYTF.

By frequency, this clonotype registers medium-sized. The chain carries TRBV5-6 and TRBJ2-7. The CDR3 is 14 amino acids. Per the germline V gene, CDR1 is SGHDT and CDR2 is YYEEEE. CDR3 loop: CASSLRWSAYEQYF.

In terms of frequency, this clonotype is medium-sized (0.01 to 0.1%). J is TRBJ2-7 and V is TRBV5-4; the D call of TRBD1 rests on TCRdb alone, since no DNA is present to check it. The germline CDR1 and CDR2 sequences are SGHNT and YYREEE (reference sequence). CDR3 size: 15 residues. Here the CDR3 reads CASSLVGQGNYEQYF.

Measured by frequency, this clonotype is medium-sized (0.01 to 0.1%). The chain recombines TRBV28 with TRBJ2-7; there is no DNA to check the TCRdb D call of TRBD1. CDR1 is MDHEN and CDR2 is SYDVKM in the germline V gene. The CDR3 covers 14 residues. The CDR3 protein is CASSFQGSSYEQYF.

This clonotype registers medium-sized by frequency. The V and J genes are TRBV6-1 and TRBJ2-3. From germline, CDR1 is MNHNS and CDR2 SASEGT. This CDR3 is 14 amino acids long. The CDR3 loop reads CASSDRTFTDTQYF.

Considering frequency, this clonotype is medium-sized. CDR3 sequence reads: CASSFGPGGAGSGVAQYF. The gene calls are TRBV5-5 and TRBJ2-5; TCRdb's D call of TRBD2 is untestable without DNA. The CDR3 is 18 amino acids. The V gene's germline CDR1 is SGHKS and CDR2 YYEKEE (reference sequence).

This clonotype counts as medium-sized by frequency. The chain uses TRBV6-5 and TRBJ1-2; there is no DNA to check the TCRdb D call of TRBD1. Per germline, CDR1 MNHEY and CDR2 SVGAGI. This CDR3 region has 15 residues. The chain's CDR3 is CASSYFRTGGDLGTF.

This clonotype is medium-sized by frequency. V usage is TRBV6-5 and J usage is TRBJ1-3; TCRdb's assignment of TRBD1 cannot be checked, as there is no DNA. The CDR3 totals 16 residues. Per germline, CDR1 MNHEY and CDR2 SVGAGI. CDR3 sequence: CASSYSQGHSGNTIYF.

This clonotype ranks as medium-sized (0.01 to 0.1%) in terms of frequency. V and J are TRBV27 and TRBJ1-2. Germline lookup yields CDR1 MNHEY and CDR2 SMNVEV (reference sequence). The CDR3 covers 13 residues. This CDR3 is CASSLSAFGGYTF.

By frequency, this clonotype is medium-sized. CDR3 residues: CASSIVGKGDNTEAFF. V and J are TRBV19 and TRBJ1-1; the TCRdb call, TRBD1, lacks DNA for checking. Germline CDR1 reads LNHDA; CDR2 reads SQIVND (reference sequence). This CDR3 contains 16 residues.

This clonotype is deemed medium-sized by its frequency. CDR3 protein: CASSNKLTDRESGNQPQHF. The J gene is TRBJ1-5, the V gene TRBV11-2; TCRdb's D gene call, TRBD1, goes unchecked for lack of DNA. CDR1 and CDR2 from the germline V gene are SGHAT and FQNNGV. The CDR3 spans 19 residues.

This clonotype is labeled medium-sized based on frequency. The chain employs TRBV19 and TRBJ2-1; TCRdb picks TRBD1, but there is no DNA to check that call. The germline CDR1 and CDR2 sequences are LNHDA and SQIVND (reference sequence). This CDR3 is built from 15 residues. Here the CDR3 reads CASSMLGLLHNEQFF.

This clonotype is called medium-sized based on its frequency. The chain has TRBV6-5 and TRBJ2-3. Germline lookup yields CDR1 MNHEY and CDR2 SVGAGI. CDR3 size: 11 residues. CDR3 protein: CASRGWDTQYF.

In terms of frequency, this clonotype is medium-sized (0.01 to 0.1%). The chain joins TRBV30 to TRBJ2-7; TCRdb names TRBD1, which stays unverified in the absence of DNA. Germline CDR1 and CDR2: GTSNPN and SVGIG (reference sequence). The CDR3 extends over 14 amino acids. The CDR3 loop is CAWSPTGGRVEQYF.

Frequency places this clonotype as medium-sized. The gene calls are TRBV7-9 and TRBJ2-5; no DNA is available, so the TRBD1 call from TCRdb remains unchecked. CDR3 length: 14 amino acids. The germline V gene has CDR1 SEHNR and CDR2 FQNEAQ (reference sequence). This CDR3 is CASSSDRERETQYF.

According to its frequency, this clonotype is medium-sized. This chain joins TRBV19 and TRBJ2-4; the TCRdb D gene call, TRBD2, has no DNA to confirm it. The CDR3 has 16 amino acids. In germline, CDR1 is LNHDA, CDR2 SQIVND (reference sequence). CDR3: CASSISAVGAKNIQYF. Filled out from reference TRBV19 and TRBJ2-4, the complete variable domain reads DGGITQSPKYLFRKEGQNVTLSCEQNLNHDAMYWYRQDPGQGLRLIYYSQIVNDFQKGDIAEGYSVSREKKESFPLTVTSAQKNPTAFYLCASSISAVGAKNIQYFGAGTRLSVL.

This clonotype is classed as medium-sized (0.01 to 0.1%) by frequency. The chain couples TRBV11-2 to TRBJ1-6; the TRBD1 assignment by TCRdb is unverifiable without DNA. CDR1 and CDR2 (germline): SGHAT, FQNNGV. This CDR3 region has 15 residues. CDR3: CASSLVQGGGSPLHF. Full variable domain (outside the CDR3, taken from reference TRBV11-2 and TRBJ1-6): EAGVAQSPRYKIIEKRQSVAFWCNPISGHATLYWYQQILGQGPKLLIQFQNNGVVDDSQLPKDRFSAERLKGVDSTLKIQPAKLEDSAVYLCASSLVQGGGSPLHFGNGTRLTVT.

Its frequency marks this clonotype as medium-sized. The J gene is TRBJ2-7, the V gene TRBV20-1; TCRdb lists TRBD2, though no DNA is available to test this call. Germline V gene data show CDR1 as DFQATT and CDR2 as SNEGSKA (reference sequence). This CDR3 is built from 17 residues. CDR3: CSARGLAGGRSSYEQYF.

Judged by frequency, this clonotype is medium-sized. V usage is TRBV5-8 and J usage is TRBJ2-1. The length of the CDR3 is 15 residues. Germline V lookup: CDR1 SGHTS, CDR2 YDEGEE. CDR3 sequence: CASSLGQSSYNEQFF.

This clonotype is called medium-sized based on its frequency. The J gene is TRBJ2-1, the V gene TRBV20-1; TCRdb indicates TRBD1, and absent DNA this call remains unverified. This CDR3 has 13 amino acids. Germline assignment: CDR1 DFQATT and CDR2 SNEGSKA (reference sequence). The CDR3 loop is CSASMGHNNEQFF.

This clonotype is called medium-sized based on its frequency. This chain links TRBV28 with TRBJ1-2; absent DNA, TCRdb's TRBD1 call cannot be checked. Germline CDR1 reads MDHEN; CDR2 reads SYDVKM. The CDR3 totals 14 residues. CDR3 sequence: CASSRTGRWYGYTF.

Judged by frequency, this clonotype is medium-sized (0.01 to 0.1%). The CDR3 sequence: CASSPRDRGHEQYF. The chain has TRBV7-3 and TRBJ2-7; the D call from TCRdb, TRBD1, cannot be confirmed without DNA. CDR1 SGHTA and CDR2 FQGTGA come from the germline V gene. The CDR3 totals 14 residues.

This clonotype ranks as medium-sized in terms of frequency. The chain employs TRBV7-9 and TRBJ2-1; absent DNA, TCRdb's TRBD1 call cannot be checked. The CDR3 is 18 residues long. Germline CDR1 and CDR2: SEHNR and FQNEAQ (reference sequence). This CDR3 reads CASSERWDRETDYNEQFF.

This clonotype is labeled medium-sized based on frequency. This chain uses TRBV27 with TRBJ2-1; TCRdb names TRBD1, which stays unverified in the absence of DNA. The CDR3 has 14 residues. The germline V gene encodes CDR1 MNHEY and CDR2 SMNVEV (reference sequence). The CDR3 sequence: CASSDRGRSGEQFF.

By frequency, this clonotype registers medium-sized. The chain links TRBV6-5 to TRBJ2-3. The CDR3 contains 13 residues. Germline CDR1 and CDR2: MNHEY and SVGAGI. The CDR3 reads CASRITGVGTQYF.

Judged by frequency, this clonotype is medium-sized. This chain joins TRBV18 and TRBJ1-1. Germline V gene data show CDR1 as KGHSH and CDR2 as LQKENI. The CDR3 sequence is 12 residues long. The CDR3 loop is CASSPGDAEAFF.

This clonotype counts as medium-sized (0.01 to 0.1%) by frequency. J is TRBJ1-4 and V is TRBV27; TCRdb's assignment of TRBD1 cannot be checked, as there is no DNA. Germline loops: CDR1 MNHEY, CDR2 SMNVEV (reference sequence). This CDR3 contains 14 residues. The CDR3 sequence: CASSPRGRNEKLFF.

This clonotype is called medium-sized based on its frequency. The chain carries TRBV20-1 and TRBJ2-1. The CDR3 contains 12 residues. CDR1 is DFQATT and CDR2 is SNEGSKA in the germline V gene (reference sequence). The CDR3 spells CSARPPRNEQFF.

This clonotype is identified as medium-sized from frequency. This chain joins TRBV29-1 and TRBJ2-1; TCRdb outputs TRBD1, but without DNA this stays unchecked. CDR3 size: 15 residues. Germline CDR1 reads SQVTM; CDR2 reads ANQGSEA. The chain's CDR3 is CSVGSADTSPNEQFF.

This clonotype is called medium-sized based on its frequency. V is TRBV13 and J is TRBJ2-5; TCRdb designates TRBD1, a call that cannot be tested without DNA. Per the germline V gene, CDR1 is PRHDT and CDR2 is FYEKMQ (reference sequence). This CDR3 is 14 amino acids long. CDR3 residues: CASSSQGAQETQYF.

Its frequency marks this clonotype as medium-sized (0.01 to 0.1%). CDR3 in amino acids: CASSYSGTVYNEQFF. This chain joins TRBV6-5 and TRBJ2-1; absent DNA, TCRdb's TRBD1 call cannot be checked. The CDR3 totals 15 residues. Germline CDR1 is MNHEY and CDR2 is SVGAGI.